This TCR beta chain was observed in a study of cytomegalovirus exposure and HLA in healthy donors. Notes on the study in general: Associated with cytomegalovirus, according to the listing, were around 160 TCR beta chains. Reportedly, TCR beta sequences accurately predicted HLA-A and HLA-B alleles in most subjects. It is likely that the observed cluster of highly shared sequence variants was a sequencing artifact.

The CDR3 spans 14 residues. The V gene lost 1 base and the J gene lost 0 bases, with 6 bases spanning the gap. The germline CDR1 and CDR2 sequences are MNHEY and SMNVEV (reference sequence). Amplification used 60 Vbeta primers and 13 Jbeta primers. The assay was immunoSEQ multiplex PCR, and TCRdb's table has in-frame clones only and misses some. The table has around 140,000 clones, more than 60% seen once. This clone was found once. The antigen is undetermined. Sequencing was performed on PBMCs. This chain uses TRBV27 with TRBJ1-1; D uncertain. This sequence originates from a man aged 35-49 years in good health and CMV-seropositive. The CDR3 loop reads CASSLYGLNTEAFF. CDR3 nucleotide sequence: TGTGCCAGCAGTTTATACGGGTTGAACACTGAAGCTTTCTTT.